These T cell receptor beta chains were read from a single sample in a study of cytomegalovirus exposure and HLA in healthy donors. The data were produced by immunoSEQ multiplex PCR, yet TCRdb's version contains in-frame clones alone and is incomplete. Among 95,000 to 150,000 clones listed, over 50% were seen once. The source material was PBMCs. Receptors originate from a woman aged 40 to 55 in good health and CMV-seropositive. The CDR3 runs from the conserved cysteine through the conserved F or W. The D gene is left open where the match is weak. Only some rows state a clone size, as once, few, many or a class for expanded clones.

d_call j_call v_call clone_size cdr3_nt cdr3_aa
NA TRBJ1-1 TRBV30 few TGTGCCTGGACCCTAAGCCCGGGCACTGAAGCTTTCTTT CAWTLSPGTEAFF
TRBD1 TRBJ1-4 TRBV30 NA TGTGCCTGGAGTAGGACAGGGCTGTCTAATGAAAAACTGTTTTTT CAWSRTGLSNEKLFF
NA TRBJ2-5 TRBV10-3 NA TGTGCCATCGTGGAGGAGACCCAGTACTTC CAIVEETQYF
TRBD1 TRBJ2-5 TRBV5-1 NA TGCGCCAGCAGCTCACAGGGGGCTCAAGAGACCCAGTACTTC CASSSQGAQETQYF
NA TRBJ1-3 TRBV25-1 NA TGTGCCAGCAGCCCCCACAGGCCTGGAAACACCATATATTTT CASSPHRPGNTIYF
NA TRBJ1-2 TRBV2 NA TGTGCCAGCAGTGAACACAGTTCTAACTATGGCTACACCTTC CASSEHSSNYGYTF
NA TRBJ1-2 TRBV7-2 NA TGTGCCAGCAGCTTAGTGGCAGGGAATCGCCTAAGGGGCTACACCTTC CASSLVAGNRLRGYTF
TRBD1 TRBJ1-6 TRBV18 NA TGTGCCAGCTCCCAGGGACAGCCTTATAATTCACCCCTCCACTTT CASSQGQPYNSPLHF
NA TRBJ2-1 TRBV2 NA TGTGCCAGCAGTGTCACAACCTCTAGGCTGTTCTTC CASSVTTSRLFF
TRBD1 TRBJ1-1 TRBV9 NA TGTGCCAGCAGCTCCCAGAGGACAGGGCTGGTTGGGATCACTGAAGCTTTCTTT CASSSQRTGLVGITEAFF
TRBD2 TRBJ2-3 TRBV5-1 NA TGCGCCAGCAGCTTGGCCTTCACTAGCGGGGGACGCACAGATACGCAGTATTTT CASSLAFTSGGRTDTQYF
NA TRBJ2-7 TRBV2 NA TGTGCCAGCAGTGAAGAGGCCGACAGCGCCTACGAGCAGTACTTC CASSEEADSAYEQYF
NA TRBJ1-3 TRBV9 once TGTGCCAGCAGTCCACTTGGTGGAAACACCATATATTTT CASSPLGGNTIYF
NA TRBJ1-1 TRBV7-9 NA TGTGCCAGCAGCTTCCGGACGGGAGAGAACACTGAAGCTTTCTTT CASSFRTGENTEAFF
TRBD1 TRBJ1-5 TRBV25-1 NA TGTGCCAGCAGTGGAGGGACAGCTTCTCAATATAGCAATCAGCCCCAGCATTTT CASSGGTASQYSNQPQHF
TRBD1 TRBJ2-6 TRBV18 NA TGTGCCAGCTCACCGAACAGGGGGCTTGGGGCCAACGTCCTGACTTTC CASSPNRGLGANVLTF
NA TRBJ2-1 TRBV2 NA TGTGCCAGCAGTGCCCGTGGGGAGAGGTCCTACAATGAGCAGTTCTTC CASSARGERSYNEQFF
TRBD2 TRBJ2-3 TRBV19 NA TGTGCCAGTAGTACACTAGCGGGACTCGGCACAGATACGCAGTATTTT CASSTLAGLGTDTQYF
TRBD2 TRBJ2-1 TRBV7-2 NA TGTGCCAGCAGCTTAGCCCCGGGACTAGCGGGAGTGAGCTCCTACAATGAGCAGTTCTTC CASSLAPGLAGVSSYNEQFF
TRBD2 TRBJ2-2 TRBV5-4 NA TGTGCCAGCAGCTTGGACGGCGGGGGCACCGGGGAGCTGTTTTTT CASSLDGGGTGELFF
TRBD1 TRBJ1-2 TRBV6-5 NA TGTGCCAGCAGTTACTCAGACAGGGGCGGCTACACCTTC CASSYSDRGGYTF
NA TRBJ2-2 TRBV7-3 few TGTGCCAGCAGCTTGGACAGGGGACTAGCGAACACCGGGGAGCTGTTTTTT CASSLDRGLANTGELFF
TRBD1 TRBJ2-3 TRBV2 NA TGTGCCGGCGGGACAGGAGGACTCACAGATACGCAGTATTTT CAGGTGGLTDTQYF
TRBD2 TRBJ2-1 TRBV19 NA TGTGCCAGTAGGCTAGCGGGAGACCATGAGCAGTTCTTC CASRLAGDHEQFF
NA TRBJ1-3 TRBV9 NA TGTGCCAGCAGCGTAGATCTCTCTGGAAACACCATATATTTT CASSVDLSGNTIYF
TRBD1 TRBJ1-4 TRBV5-1 NA TGCGCCAGCAGCTTAGGACAGGGAAAGGAAAAACTGTTTTTT CASSLGQGKEKLFF
NA TRBJ2-5 TRBV28 few TGTGCCAGCAGCATAAGACGGGGAGAGACCCAGTACTTC CASSIRRGETQYF
NA TRBJ2-1 TRBV18 NA TGTGCCAGCTCACTTGGGACTTTAAGAAATGAGCAGTTCTTC CASSLGTLRNEQFF
TRBD1 TRBJ2-7 TRBV19 NA TGTGCCAGTAGTGTAAACAGGGGTCCCTACGAGCAGTACTTC CASSVNRGPYEQYF
NA TRBJ2-7 TRBV2 once TGTGCCAGCAAATTGGGCGACGAGCAGTACTTC CASKLGDEQYF
NA TRBJ1-5 TRBV5-1 NA TGCGCCAGCAGCCCCTTCACAGGGCATCAGCCCCAGCATTTT CASSPFTGHQPQHF
TRBD2 TRBJ2-2 TRBV9 once TGTGCCAGCAGCACACCCTTAGCGGGAGGAGACACCGGGGAGCTGTTTTTT CASSTPLAGGDTGELFF
TRBD1 TRBJ2-7 TRBV19 NA TGTGCCAGTAGCCCTCGGGACAGTTCCTACGAGCAGTACTTC CASSPRDSSYEQYF
NA TRBJ2-3 TRBV7-2 NA TGTGCCAGCAGTCGGGGACCGGGGGCAGATACGCAGTATTTT CASSRGPGADTQYF
TRBD2 TRBJ2-3 TRBV14 NA TGTGCCAGCAGCCTCCTCGCGGGGGGGCCAGATACGCAGTATTTT CASSLLAGGPDTQYF
TRBD2 TRBJ2-1 TRBV9 NA TGTGCCAGCAGCGTAGGACCGTCTAGCGGGACTTACAATGAGCAGTTCTTC CASSVGPSSGTYNEQFF
NA TRBJ2-6 TRBV5-6 NA TGTGCCAGCAGCTTTGGGGGGGCGGGGGCCAACGTCCTGCCTTTC CASSFGGAGANVLPF
TRBD1 TRBJ2-2 TRBV14 NA TGTGCCAGCAGCCAAGATTACGGGACAGGGGTGTCCGGGGAGCTGTTTTTT CASSQDYGTGVSGELFF
TRBD1 TRBJ1-1 TRBV19 NA TGTGCCAGTAGTATTCTGGGACAGGGGGCGGAAACTGAAGCTTTCTTT CASSILGQGAETEAFF
NA TRBJ1-4 TRBV27 NA TGTGCCAGCAGTTTATCGCGCGCAACTAATGAAAAACTGTTTTTT CASSLSRATNEKLFF
NA TRBJ2-7 TRBV5-8 NA TGTGCCAGCAGGGGCAGGGTCTACGAGCAGTACTTC CASRGRVYEQYF
TRBD1 TRBJ1-4 TRBV28 NA TGTGCCAGCAGCTTACCACAGGGGGCTGGTGAAAAACTGTTTTTT CASSLPQGAGEKLFF
NA TRBJ1-5 TRBV9 few TGTGCCAGCAGCCCGGGGGGTTGGCCCTCTAGCAATCAGCCCCAGCATTTT CASSPGGWPSSNQPQHF
TRBD2 TRBJ2-1 TRBV18 NA TGTGCCAGCTCACCAAAGACTAGCGGGAGTGGCGATGAGCAGTTCTTC CASSPKTSGSGDEQFF
NA TRBJ2-7 TRBV28 NA TGTGCCAGCAGTGCGAGATACGAGCAGTACTTC CASSARYEQYF
NA TRBJ1-1 TRBV5-6 few TGTGCCAGCAGCTTGCTGGACAGTATGACTGAAGCTTTCTTT CASSLLDSMTEAFF
TRBD2 TRBJ2-4 TRBV16 NA TGTGCCAGCAGCCGGGATAGGACTAGCGGGACCCGCGGGGACATTCAGTACTTC CASSRDRTSGTRGDIQYF
NA TRBJ1-6 TRBV2 NA TGTGCCAGCAATGAGGGAGGGCTGTCCTATAATTCACCCCTCCACTTT CASNEGGLSYNSPLHF
NA TRBJ2-2 TRBV28 NA TGTGCCAGCAATAGTGTAACCGGGGAGCTGTTTTTT CASNSVTGELFF
NA TRBJ2-1 TRBV11-3 NA TGTGCCAGCAGCTTAGCAGGTTGGACTTGGCTTCGAAATGAGCAGTTCTTC CASSLAGWTWLRNEQFF
NA TRBJ1-5 TRBV5-8 NA TGTGCCAGCAGCTTACTGAATCAGCCCCAGCATTTT CASSLLNQPQHF
NA TRBJ2-1 TRBV6-4 NA TGTGCCAGCAGTGACCCTGGCGAGGGTGTGGATGAGCAGTTCTTC CASSDPGEGVDEQFF
NA TRBJ2-7 TRBV28 NA TGTGCCAGCAGTTTTAAAGGAGACGTGCAGTACTTC CASSFKGDVQYF
NA TRBJ1-5 TRBV19 NA TGTGCCAGTAGTATTGAGGTAGTCCCCCAGCATTTT CASSIEVVPQHF
TRBD2 TRBJ2-7 TRBV11-3 NA TGTGCCAGCAGCTTAGCGGGGGGGCGCGGGGAGGAGCAGTACTTC CASSLAGGRGEEQYF